What follows are 16 T cell receptor beta chains derived from one specimen sequenced in a study of shared clonotypes between healthy human individuals. Naive CD8 isolation took CD45RO-negative cells positively selected for CCR7 and excluded terminally differentiated effector memory CD45RA+ cells. TCRdb's copy holds only in-frame clones and misses some; the assay was immunoSEQ multiplex PCR. The table includes fewer than 850,000 clones, approximately 97% detected once. Sequences were obtained from naive CD8+ T cells sorted from blood. Receptors were obtained from a man aged 30-40 years in good health.

V and J are TRBV7-9 and TRBJ2-7; TRBD2 is a possible D gene (6 bases). The germline gives CDR1 SEHNR, CDR2 FQNEAQ (reference sequence). V was pared by 7 bases and J by 1 base, with 11 bases between. The CDR3 runs to 13 residues. CDR3 loop: CASTSAGSYEQYF. As DNA, the CDR3 is TGTGCCAGCACCTCAGCGGGTTCCTACGAGCAGTACTTC.

DNA of the CDR3: TGTGCCAGCGGAACCGGGACAGGGAGTTTTACATCCTCCTACGAGCAGTACTTC. Protein product: CASGTGTGSFTSSYEQYF. The chain uses TRBV25-1 and TRBJ2-7; TRBD1 matches 9 bases. This CDR3 is 18 amino acids long. Germline V lookup: CDR1 MGHDK, CDR2 SYGVNS. With 8 bases clipped from V and 0 bases from J, the junction kept 17 bases outside the gene matches.

V gene TRBV27 combines with J gene TRBJ2-4; 10 nucleotides match TRBD2. Losses at the gene ends were 5 bases for V and 4 bases for J; bases not matched to a gene: 2. Germline CDR1 MNHEY, CDR2 SMNVEV (reference sequence). CDR3 size: 14 residues. The chain's CDR3 is CASSTTSGKNIQYF. Here the CDR3 DNA reads TGTGCCAGCAGTACGACTAGCGGGAAAAACATTCAGTACTTC.

As for this clone: Other DNA sequences in the sample encode the same CDR3. The J gene is TRBJ2-7, the V gene TRBV7-9; 9 bases fit TRBD1. V was clipped by 4 bases and J by 4 bases; unmatched bases: 5. The CDR3 extends over 14 amino acids. The germline CDR1 and CDR2 sequences are SEHNR and FQNEAQ (reference sequence). The DNA of the CDR3 is TGTGCCAGCAGCTCGGGACAGGGTGTGTACGAGCAGTACTTC. Residues: CASSSGQGVYEQYF.

The rearrangement links TRBV7-9 to TRBJ2-7; 10 nucleotides align to TRBD2. V was clipped by 4 bases and J by 3 bases; unmatched bases: 6. The CDR3 contains 15 residues. Germline assignment: CDR1 SEHNR and CDR2 FQNEAQ (reference sequence). The CDR3 region is CASSYRKREGYEQYF. The DNA for the CDR3 is TGTGCCAGCAGCTATAGAAAGCGGGAGGGCTACGAGCAGTACTTC.

This clone was seen once. This chain joins TRBV10-2 and TRBJ1-4, with unresolved D. From germline, CDR1 is WSHSY and CDR2 SAAADI. The ends were cut back, 11 bases at V and 3 bases at J, with 25 bases in the middle. This CDR3 comprises 17 residues. The CDR3 reads CASRKWERRRSNEKLFF. CDR3 nucleotides: TGCGCCTCACGAAAATGGGAAAGGCGGCGATCTAATGAAAAACTGTTTTTT.

The J gene is TRBJ2-7, the V gene TRBV14; TRBD2 agrees at 12 bases. The CDR3 consists of 17 residues. Germline lookup yields CDR1 SGHDN and CDR2 FVKESK. Trimming cost V 4 bases and J 5 bases; bases outside gene matches: 12. CDR3 bases: TGTGCCAGCAGCCCGACTAGCGGGAGTATTGAGGTCAACGAGCAGTACTTC. Residues: CASSPTSGSIEVNEQYF.

This chain connects TRBV28 to TRBJ2-7; D is ambiguous. This CDR3 is 12 amino acids long. Germline V lookup: CDR1 MDHEN, CDR2 SYDVKM. V lost 1 base to trimming and J lost 5 bases, with 6 bases between them. CDR3 nucleotides: TGTGCCAGCAGTTTATTTGTACACGAGCAGTACTTC. Residues: CASSLFVHEQYF.

The chain recombines TRBV9 with TRBJ2-7; weak D call: TRBD1 (7 bases). This CDR3 has 14 amino acids. The germline gives CDR1 SGDLS, CDR2 YYNGEE. V was cut by 4 bases and J by 6 bases, with 17 bases left in between. The CDR3 here is CASSQGGPWSEQYF. The CDR3 DNA sequence: TGTGCCAGCAGCCAGGGGGGCCCTTGGAGCGAGCAGTACTTC.

This sequence joins TRBV5-4 and TRBJ1-2; 7 nucleotides align to TRBD1. Trimming removed 4 bases from V and 2 bases from J; junction bases left unmatched: 2. Germline-derived CDR1 and CDR2 are SGHNT and YYREEE (reference sequence). The CDR3 loop spans 13 amino acids. The CDR3 sequence: CASSQQGNYGYTF. The CDR3 region has the DNA TGTGCCAGCAGCCAACAGGGGAACTATGGCTACACCTTC.

The genes are TRBV5-4 and TRBJ2-7; the D is unclear. The germline gives CDR1 SGHNT, CDR2 YYREEE (reference sequence). The CDR3 contains 13 residues. Trimming shortened V by 0 bases and J by 3 bases, and 7 bases separated the two germline ends. The CDR3 DNA follows: TGTGCCAGCAGCTTGGGACAACTCTACGAGCAGTACTTC. Translated, it gives CASSLGQLYEQYF.

The rearrangement joins TRBV5-4 to TRBJ1-3, with D maybe TRBD1 (5 bases). Germline CDR1 reads SGHNT; CDR2 reads YYREEE (reference sequence). The CDR3 is 14 residues long. V dropped 2 bases and J dropped 2 bases, with 8 bases sitting between them. The CDR3 is CASSLGGAGNTIYF. In nucleotides, the CDR3 is TGTGCCAGCAGCTTAGGAGGGGCTGGAAACACCATATATTTT.

To note about this clone: At the DNA level, this CDR3 is encoded by other sequences in the same sample as well. The chain uses TRBV7-6 and TRBJ2-7; 8 positions agree with TRBD1. The length of the CDR3 is 14 residues. Germline V gives CDR1 SGHVS, CDR2 FNYEAQ. Germline trimming cut 6 bases from V and 1 base from J; bases unmatched to any gene: 5. This CDR3 reads CASSSGQGSYEQYF. The CDR3 DNA reads as TGTGCCAGCAGTTCCGGACAGGGATCCTACGAGCAGTACTTC.

This chain connects TRBV27 to TRBJ2-1; 14 bases map to TRBD2. The CDR3 is 15 residues long. Germline values: CDR1 MNHEY, CDR2 SMNVEV (reference sequence). V was pared by 4 bases and J by 10 bases, with 6 bases of the junction left unmatched. The CDR3 reads CASSSGTSGSGEQFF. CDR3 in DNA: TGTGCCAGCAGTTCCGGGACTAGCGGGAGCGGGGAGCAGTTCTTC.

V usage is TRBV4-3 and J usage is TRBJ2-7, with TRBD2 matching 10 bases. V lost 0 bases and J lost 3; bases outside the gene matches: 8. The CDR3 has 17 residues. The germline V gene has CDR1 LGHNA and CDR2 YSLEER. CDR3 bases: TGCGCCAGCAGCCAAGACCTACCGGGACTAGCGAACTACGAGCAGTACTTC. Protein: CASSQDLPGLANYEQYF.

CDR3 sequence: CASSSVTSGWGDTQYF. The CDR3 coding sequence is TGTGCCAGCAGTTCAGTGACTAGCGGGTGGGGAGATACGCAGTATTTT. This sequence joins TRBV6-5 and TRBJ2-3; 10 bases align to TRBD2. The CDR3 is 16 residues long. Germline V gene data show CDR1 as MNHEY and CDR2 as SVGAGI. Unmatched junction bases numbered 9, after V lost 4 bases and J lost 5 bases.